This section outlines one T cell receptor beta chain sequence together with its context. As yet, its antigen is unknown. The PCR ran on 60 Vbeta and 13 Jbeta primers. The method was immunoSEQ multiplex PCR; TCRdb's version includes in-frame clones alone and lacks a portion of them. The sample holds about 88,000 clones, 79% seen once. V was clipped by 3 bases and J by 2 bases; unmatched bases: 13. The CDR3 spans 18 residues. The germline V gene encodes CDR1 SEHNR and CDR2 FQNEAQ (reference sequence). The sample comes from a study of cytomegalovirus exposure and HLA in healthy donors. Findings and caveats of the study: The presence/absence work took it that sequencing depth was about the same across donors. The study designated 150 or so TCR beta chains cytomegalovirus-associated.

The clonotype originates from a man aged 25-45 years in good health and CMV-seronegative. The V gene is TRBV7-9, the J gene TRBJ2-3; 8 bases align to TRBD2. Sequenced: PBMCs. The CDR3 spells CASSFFFGTSGVTDTQYF. CDR3 coding DNA: TGTGCCAGCAGCTTCTTTTTCGGGACTAGTGGGGTCACAGATACGCAGTATTTT. Filled out from reference TRBV7-9 and TRBJ2-3, the complete variable domain reads DTGVSQNPRHKITKRGQNVTFRCDPISEHNRLYWYRQTLGQGPEFLTYFQNEAQLEKSRLLSDRFSAERPKGSFSTLEIQRTEQGDSAMYLCASSFFFGTSGVTDTQYFGPGTRLTVL.